This section outlines one T cell receptor beta chain sequence together with its context. Its antigen is not identified. The treatment is: about 20 received Ad26.COV2.S at low or high dose, single or two shots; about 5 received placebo; per-sample allocation not given. Day 63 after the first vaccine or placebo injection was the time point for sampling. Its platform was an Ad26 vector, and its expressed antigen was Wuhan-strain SARS-CoV-2 spike. The assay was immunoSEQ multiplex PCR, and TCRdb's table has in-frame clones only and misses some. The sample yields around 300,000 clones, under 90% seen once. These data are taken from a study of Ad26.COV2.S vaccination and SARS-CoV-2 variants. Points from the study as a whole: Breadth of non-spike TCRs did not differ between vaccinees and placebo recipients.

Unmatched junction bases numbered 7, after V lost 4 bases and J lost 2 bases. This CDR3 has 15 amino acids. The germline V gene encodes CDR1 LGHDT and CDR2 YNNKEL (reference sequence). The chain employs TRBV3-1 (or the pseudogene TRBV3-2) and TRBJ1-2; TRBD1 aligns across 7 bases. This material consisted of peripheral blood, taken in a trial of Ad26.COV2.S vaccine versus placebo. The receptor was isolated from a person aged 18 to 59 who received the Ad26.COV2.S COVID-19 vaccine or a placebo. The CDR3, as DNA: TGTGCCAGCAGCCGAGACCCGACAGGGAACTATGGCTACACCTTC. Translated, it gives CASSRDPTGNYGYTF.